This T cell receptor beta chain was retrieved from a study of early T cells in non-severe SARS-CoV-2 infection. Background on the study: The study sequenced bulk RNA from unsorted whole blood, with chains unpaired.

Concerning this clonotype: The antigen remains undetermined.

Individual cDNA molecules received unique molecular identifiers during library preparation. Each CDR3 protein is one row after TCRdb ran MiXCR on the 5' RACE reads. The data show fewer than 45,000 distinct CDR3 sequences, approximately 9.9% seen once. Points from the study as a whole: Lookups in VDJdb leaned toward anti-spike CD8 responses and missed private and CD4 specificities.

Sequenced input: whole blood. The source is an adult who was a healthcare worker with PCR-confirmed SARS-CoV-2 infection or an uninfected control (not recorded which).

The CDR3 reads CASSFRGIKETQYF. CDR3 nucleotide sequence: TGTGCCAGCAGCTTCAGGGGGATTAAAGAGACCCAGTACTTC. The chain is built from TRBV7-2 and TRBJ2-5; 7 bases match TRBD1. V was pared by 3 bases and J by 3 bases, with 4 bases of the junction left unmatched. The length of the CDR3 is 14 residues. Germline CDR1 is SGHTA and CDR2 is FQGNSA. Drawing the rest from reference TRBV7-2 and TRBJ2-5, the complete variable domain is GAGVSQSPSNKVTEKGKDVELRCDPISGHTALYWYRQSLGQGLEFLIYFQGNSAPDKSGLPSDRFSAERTGGSVSTLTIQRTQQEDSAVYLCASSFRGIKETQYFGPGTRLLVL.